The rows below give T cell receptor beta chains drawn from one sample of a study of T cells in Graves' hyperthyroidism and ophthalmopathy. TCRdb re-analysed the multiplex PCR reads in MiXCR, keeping a single row per CDR3 protein. The sample has hundreds of thousands of distinct CDR3 sequences, around 19% seen once; the top ten hold around 17%. Sequenced: blood. These receptors all come from a woman aged 50 to 60 with Graves' hyperthyroidism that later progressed to Graves' ophthalmopathy. Both conserved end residues are part of each CDR3. A D gene is named only where the DNA matches it firmly. Rows may omit the clone size; those that give it use once, few, many or a size class.

v_call	clone_size	j_call	d_call	cdr3_nt	cdr3_aa
TRBV3-1	many	TRBJ2-2	-	TGTGCCAGCAGCCGTCGGGACAACACCGGGGAGCTGTTTTTT	CASSRRDNTGELFF
TRBV12-5	many	TRBJ2-7	TRBD1	TGTGCTAGTGTGTGGACAGGGGTCAACGAGCAGTACTTC	CASVWTGVNEQYF
TRBV6-1	-	TRBJ1-6	-	TGTGCCAGCAGTGTTTCCGGGACGGCTCATAATTCACCCCTCCACTTT	CASSVSGTAHNSPLHF
TRBV7-2	few	TRBJ2-7	-	TGTGCCAGCAGCTTAATAATGACAGGCGAGCACTACGAGCAGTACTTC	CASSLIMTGEHYEQYF
TRBV7-8	-	TRBJ2-1	TRBD2	TGTGCCAGCAGCCCTGGGGGAGGGTCCAATGAGCAGTTCTTC	CASSPGGGSNEQFF
TRBV10-2	few	TRBJ2-1	-	TGCGCCAGCATGGTGGGGGTCTACAATGAGCAGTTCTTC	CASMVGVYNEQFF
TRBV20-1	few	TRBJ2-4	-	TGCAGTGCTAATTCTGTAGCCAAAAACATTCAGTACTTC	CSANSVAKNIQYF
TRBV5-1	-	TRBJ2-3	-	TGCGCCAGCAGCTTGGGCCAGCGCACAGCAGATACGCAGTATTTT	CASSLGQRTADTQYF
TRBV2	-	TRBJ2-6	-	TGTGCCAGCAGGAGGACAGTCTCTGGGGCCAACGTCCTGACTTTC	CASRRTVSGANVLTF
TRBV6-1	-	TRBJ1-5	-	TGTGCCAGCAGGACAACAGTTTACGATCAGCCCCAGCATTTT	CASRTTVYDQPQHF
TRBV27	-	TRBJ2-7	TRBD2	TGTGCCAGCAGTCCAAATAGCGGGGGGTCCTCTTCCTACGAGCAGTACTTC	CASSPNSGGSSSYEQYF
TRBV29-1	-	TRBJ1-4	TRBD1	TGCAGCGTGCGACAGGGGGATGAAAAACTGTTTTTT	CSVRQGDEKLFF
TRBV30	many	TRBJ2-1	TRBD1	TGTGCCTGGAGTGAGCAGGGGGCTGGTAATGAGCAGTTCTTC	CAWSEQGAGNEQFF
TRBV5-1	many	TRBJ2-1	-	TGCGCCAGCAGCACGGACAGTTTATTGCAGTTCTTC	CASSTDSLLQFF
TRBV29-1	once	TRBJ2-5	TRBD1	TGCAGCGAGACCAGGGGGCGAGAGACCCAGTACTTC	CSETRGRETQYF
TRBV2	few	TRBJ2-1	TRBD1	TGTGCCAGCAGTGAAGAGGGGGCGAGCGATGAGCAGTTCTTC	CASSEEGASDEQFF
TRBV2	many	TRBJ1-5	TRBD1	TGTGCCAGCAGTCCGGACAGGCGGGGTAATCAGCCCCAGCATTTT	CASSPDRRGNQPQHF
TRBV5-1	many	TRBJ2-2	TRBD1	TGCGCCAGCAGCTTACTACAGGGGGGAACCGGGGAGCTGTTTTTT	CASSLLQGGTGELFF
TRBV5-1	few	TRBJ2-4	-	TGCGCCAGCAGCCCAAACCCGGGACCTCGGGGCAAAAACATTCAGTACTTC	CASSPNPGPRGKNIQYF
TRBV7-8	many	TRBJ2-1	-	TGTGCCAGCAGCTTAGTGGCGCACAATGAGCAGTTCTTC	CASSLVAHNEQFF